Sequencing of this T cell receptor (beta chain) was carried out in a study of CD8+CD57+ T cells in acquired aplastic anemia (dated by TCRdb to between 2017 and 2018). In terms of the full investigation: Extracted DNA from sorted CD4+ and CD8+ cells averaged around 3.3 ug, ranging from about 0.17 to 30 ug. CD8+CD57+ expansion was defined as frequency above the mean frequency observed in healthy subjects. What the authors observed across the whole study: Although under 35 CD8+ CDR3 sequences were shared by patients and controls, these sequences appeared highly expressed in patients and within the immunodominant clones of patients. CD8+ Simpson's diversity did not differ significantly between patients and healthy controls (P=0.060).

Via the germline V gene, CDR1 is SGHRS and CDR2 YFSETQ. The CDR3 covers 15 residues, taking in both the cysteine and the phenylalanine. Here the CDR3 DNA is all that survives: 45 bases in frame from base 1. Trimming removed 0 bases from V and 0 bases from J, leaving 7 bases between the germline ends. Genomic DNA served as template for TCR beta VDJ combination and CDR3 sequence profiling. An Illumina HiSeq 2000 was the platform used for TCR repertoire sequencing. From the authors' description of their analysis: TRBV/TRBJ rearrangement plots, CDR3 size and DJ length profiles, and Simpson's diversity index were used to assess repertoires. Whichever DNA sequence was most abundant in the deep sequencing data was defined as the immunodominant clone. CDR3 amino acid sequences were checked for sharing between subjects and were compared against published repertoires and the VDJdb database. TCRdb reprocessing: public reads trimmed at Q25 with fastp, clones called with MiXCR, in-frame beta chains kept. Under each unique CDR3 protein, matching rows form one entry showing the most common genes and DNA. The authors' filters were not applied to this entry. Present in this sample are hundreds of thousands of distinct CDR3 sequences, under 55% of which were seen just once. The ten largest make up roughly 21% of the sample.

To note about this clonotype: Its target antigen remains unknown. No per-base quality is available; no much larger clone lies one base away.

Patients chosen for sequencing had shown expansion of CD8+CD57+ cells by flow cytometry. Every patient had a diagnosis of severe acquired aplastic anemia based on International Study of Aplastic Anemia and Agranulocytosis and Camitta criteria. Patients had received no therapy at the time of blood sampling. The study deep-sequenced TCR repertoires of sorted CD4+ and CD8+ blood T cells from severe aplastic anemia patients and healthy subjects. Patients were enrolled under clinicaltrials.gov protocols 00001620, 01623167, 00001397, 00071045, 00081523 and 00961064 in the USA. Ficoll-Paque density gradient centrifugation was used to isolate peripheral blood mononuclear cells. Before DNA extraction, CD4+ and CD8+ T cells were sorted by FACS or by magnetic beads.

The receptor chain draws on TRBV5-1 and TRBJ1-3; the D gene cannot be named for sure. The origin of this receptor is a human donor with aplastic anemia. Sequenced input: sorted CD4+, CD8+, or CD8+CD57+ T cells (not recorded which) from PBMCs. Read as DNA, the sequence is TGCGCCAGCAGCTTGGAGGGCACCTCTGGAAACACCATATATTTT. Translation gives CASSLEGTSGNTIYF.